The sequence of this T cell receptor (beta chain) was determined in a study of OX40 agonist ivuxolimab in advanced cancers. Study-wide background: Patients assigned to dose escalation were diagnosed with hepatocellular carcinoma, melanoma, renal cell or head and neck cancer. Study-wide points: More expanded clones were found, on average, in CD8+ than in CD4+ T cells.

As concerns this clone: Its matching antigen is unknown.

Generated by immunoSEQ multiplex PCR, the TCRdb table keeps only in-frame clones and is missing some. The data contain about 76,000 clones, 70% to 90% of them singletons. V shed 3 bases and J 4 bases; nucleotides not matched to a gene: 9. The germline CDR1 and CDR2 sequences are SGHDT and YYEEEE. The CDR3 has 15 residues. This TCR was recovered from an adult with an advanced solid tumor such as melanoma, head and neck, liver or kidney cancer. The chain couples TRBV5-6 to TRBJ1-2; TRBD1 matches at 7 bases. The starting material was CD4+ or CD8+ T cells sorted from blood, obtained in a trial of the OX40 agonist ivuxolimab. Written as DNA, the CDR3 is TGTGCCAGCAGCTGGGGGGACAGCTTAATCTATGGCTACACCTTC. Translation: CASSWGDSLIYGYTF.